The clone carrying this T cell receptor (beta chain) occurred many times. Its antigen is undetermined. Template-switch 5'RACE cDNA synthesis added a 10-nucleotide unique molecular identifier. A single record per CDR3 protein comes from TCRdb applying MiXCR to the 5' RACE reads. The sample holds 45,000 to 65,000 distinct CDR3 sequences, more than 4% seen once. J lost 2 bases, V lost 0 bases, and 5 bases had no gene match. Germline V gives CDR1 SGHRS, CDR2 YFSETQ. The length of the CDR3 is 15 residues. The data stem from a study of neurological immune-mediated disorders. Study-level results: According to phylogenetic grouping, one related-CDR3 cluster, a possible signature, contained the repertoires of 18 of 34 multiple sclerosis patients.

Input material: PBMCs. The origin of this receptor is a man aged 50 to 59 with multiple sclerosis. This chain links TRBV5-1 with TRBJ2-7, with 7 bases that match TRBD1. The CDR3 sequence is CASSLGATGTYEQYF. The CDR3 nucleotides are TGCGCCAGCAGCTTGGGCGCGACAGGGACCTACGAGCAGTACTTC.